Reported below is one T cell receptor (beta chain). This sample was taken from a study of blood T cell repertoires in COVID-19. Germline V gives CDR1 SGHTS, CDR2 YDEGEE. Trimming left V 6 bases short and J 0 bases short, with 13 bases between. The CDR3 consists of 15 residues. Only in-frame clones appear in the TCRdb table, and some are missing; sequencing was by immunoSEQ multiplex PCR. This table has 70,000 to 85,000 clones, 83% appearing once. The TCR comes from a man older than 75 with active or convalescent COVID-19. The rearrangement links TRBV5-8 to TRBJ1-5; no clear D gene. Sequencing used peripheral blood. Here the CDR3 DNA reads TGTGCCAGCATGGACTCCGGTCCTAGCAATCAGCCCCAGCATTTT. It encodes CASMDSGPSNQPQHF.